This entry is about one T cell receptor beta chain. The target antigen is unknown. The data stem from a study of CD8+ T cells in alopecia areata. Points from the study as a whole: Researchers report lesional scalp, most notably alopecia totalis/universalis, outstripped normal scalp in clonality.

As to treatment: oral pan-JAK inhibitor, 5-10 mg twice daily. Patients with alopecia areata provided lesional scalp punch biopsies as well as peripheral blood. Per germline, CDR1 SNHLY and CDR2 FYNNEI. The V gene lost 2 bases and the J gene lost 0 bases, with 7 bases spanning the gap. The CDR3 contains 14 residues. RNA extraction was followed by reverse transcription into cDNA, which acted as the sequencing template. Produced via immunoSEQ multiplex PCR; TCRdb's table is partial and in-frame only. The data show 150,000 to 250,000 clones, 45% to 75% seen once. Material: CD4+ T cells sorted from blood, obtained at week 4, from a patient treated with tofacitinib. This TCR was recovered from a human donor with alopecia areata. The V and J genes are TRBV2 and TRBJ2-5, with D hard to call. The CDR3 DNA reads TGTGCCAGCAGTGAAAACGGGTACCAAGAGACCCAGTACTTC. Its protein is CASSENGYQETQYF.